These 27 T cell receptor beta chains originate from one sample sequenced in a study of cytomegalovirus exposure and HLA in healthy donors. The PCR had 60 Vbeta and 13 Jbeta primers. Profiling relied on immunoSEQ multiplex PCR, and the TCRdb table lists in-frame clones only, not all of them. The repertoire includes approximately 160,000 clones, over 70% of them detected once, and 1% to 1.5% sits in the top ten. The sample consisted of PBMCs. Receptor source: a man aged 50-60 years in good health and CMV-seropositive.

This chain joins TRBV5-4 and TRBJ1-3; D not resolved. V was cut by 10 bases and J by 0 bases, with 17 bases left in between. The CDR3 is made up of 15 amino acids. Germline-derived CDR1 and CDR2 are SGHNT and YYREEE (reference sequence). Written as DNA, the CDR3 is TGTGCCTTCAGCGCGGGGTTCTTCTCTGGAAACACCATATATTTT. It encodes CAFSAGFFSGNTIYF.

This clone appeared a few times. The chain couples TRBV27 to TRBJ2-6, with TRBD2 identical over 10 bases. Trimming removed 5 bases from V and 1 base from J; junction bases left unmatched: 8. This CDR3 region has 18 residues. Germline CDR1 reads MNHEY; CDR2 reads SMNVEV (reference sequence). The DNA of the CDR3 is TGTGCCAGCAGTCGCGCTAGCGGGAGCTCTTCTGGGGCCAACGTCCTGACTTTC. Protein product: CASSRASGSSSGANVLTF.

The rearrangement links TRBV6-5 to TRBJ2-3, with a weak D call TRBD2 (6 bases). This CDR3 is 16 amino acids long. Germline CDR1 and CDR2: MNHEY and SVGAGI. Deletions cut 0 bases from V and 2 bases from J, with 12 bases between. This chain's CDR3 is CASSYSPAGHTDTQYF. CDR3 sequence (DNA): TGTGCCAGCAGTTACTCTCCAGCGGGTCACACAGATACGCAGTATTTT.

The J gene is TRBJ1-2, the V gene TRBV9; TRBD1 aligns across 7 bases. The CDR3 totals 14 residues. V dropped 3 bases and J dropped 12; count of bases not matched to a gene: 14. CDR1 and CDR2 from the germline V gene are SGDLS and YYNGEE. The CDR3 DNA sequence: TGTGCCAGCAGCGCTCTCTCCGGGACAGAATTGGACACCTTC. The encoded protein is CASSALSGTELDTF.

The V gene is TRBV7-2, the J gene TRBJ1-2; 8 bases line up with TRBD1. J lost 4 bases, V lost 4 bases, and 8 bases had no gene match. This CDR3 is 15 amino acids long. CDR1 and CDR2 from the germline V gene are SGHTA and FQGNSA. The CDR3 protein is CASSSRTGLTYGYTF. The CDR3 DNA reads TGTGCCAGCAGCTCGCGGACAGGGCTAACCTATGGCTACACCTTC.

The rearrangement uses TRBV7-2 and TRBJ2-5; 16 nucleotides line up with TRBD2. The V segment lost 1 base and the J segment 4 bases; nucleotides outside the gene matches: 6. This CDR3 contains 18 residues. Germline CDR1 and CDR2: SGHTA and FQGNSA. The CDR3 DNA reads TGTGCCAGCAGCTTAGTTGGGACTAGCGGGGGGGTAGGAGAGACCCAGTACTTC. The encoded protein is CASSLVGTSGGVGETQYF.

This clone has only one observation. V and J are TRBV19 and TRBJ2-5; D possibly corresponds to TRBD1 (6 bases). The CDR3 contains 16 residues. Trimming left V 5 bases short and J 5 bases short, with 21 bases between. CDR1 and CDR2 from the germline V gene are LNHDA and SQIVND (reference sequence). The CDR3 DNA follows: TGTGCCAGTAGTTCCTCCAGGGGAAGTATAATGGAGACCCAGTACTTC. It encodes CASSSSRGSIMETQYF.

The genes are TRBV9 and TRBJ2-1; TRBD2 aligns across 10 bases. The ends lost 4 bases at V and 5 bases at J; junction bases unmatched: 12. CDR1 SGDLS and CDR2 YYNGEE come from the germline V gene. The length of the CDR3 is 17 residues. The CDR3 sequence: CASSPRASGRRDNEQFF. CDR3 bases: TGTGCCAGCAGCCCTCGGGCTAGCGGGAGAAGGGACAATGAGCAGTTCTTC.

There are a few counts of this clone. J is TRBJ1-1 and V is TRBV2, with D perhaps matching TRBD1 (5 bases). Germline V CDR1 and CDR2: SNHLY, FYNNEI. CDR3 length: 12 amino acids. V lost 5 bases, J lost 10 bases, and 14 bases lay in between. The CDR3 region is CASSLGGYGAFF. The CDR3 nucleotides are TGTGCCAGCAGTCTCGGGGGGTACGGAGCTTTCTTT.

The sample holds a few counts of this clone. This CDR3 reads CASSFGIAGAGGYTF. CDR3 bases: TGTGCCAGCAGCTTCGGTATTGCGGGGGCGGGTGGCTACACCTTC. The chain recombines TRBV7-8 with TRBJ1-2; maybe TRBD1 (6 bases). CDR3 length: 15 amino acids. The germline CDR1 and CDR2 sequences are SGHVS and FQNEAQ. Trimming pared 3 bases from V and 7 bases from J, leaving 18 bases between.

Of note for this clone: Other DNA sequences in this specimen translate into the identical CDR3. J is TRBJ2-1 and V is TRBV18; no clear D gene. CDR3 length equals 12 residues. Trimming pared 3 bases from V and 8 bases from J, leaving 8 bases between. In germline, CDR1 is KGHSH, CDR2 LQKENI. The DNA of the CDR3 is TGTGCCAGCTCACCTTCAGGCGATGAGCAGTTCTTC. It is translated as CASSPSGDEQFF.

This rearrangement joins TRBV12-5 to TRBJ2-5; the match to TRBD2 covers 8 bases. CDR1 is LGHNT and CDR2 is FRNRAP in the germline V gene. CDR3 size: 13 residues. V lost 4 bases and J lost 5; bases outside the gene matches: 3. The CDR3 spells CASGYSGTETQYF. The CDR3 DNA follows: TGTGCTAGTGGTTATAGCGGGACGGAGACCCAGTACTTC. Full variable domain (remainder filled in from reference TRBV12-5 and TRBJ2-5): DARVTQTPRHKVTEMGQEVTMRCQPILGHNTVFWYRQTMMQGLELLAYFRNRAPLDDSGMPKDRFSAEMPDATLATLKIQPSEPRDSAVYFCASGYSGTETQYFGPGTRLLVL.

The chain employs TRBV18 and TRBJ1-2; 8 bases are shared with TRBD1. Per the germline V gene, CDR1 is KGHSH and CDR2 is LQKENI. Trimming removed 3 bases from V and 4 bases from J; junction bases left unmatched: 4. This CDR3 is built from 14 residues. The CDR3 spells CASSPDREGYGYTF. CDR3 bases: TGTGCCAGCTCACCGGACAGGGAAGGCTATGGCTACACCTTC.

The V and J genes are TRBV27 and TRBJ1-5; D gene unclear. Trimming pared 4 bases from V and 4 bases from J, leaving 5 bases between. CDR1 and CDR2 from the germline V gene are MNHEY and SMNVEV (reference sequence). The CDR3 length is 12 residues. CDR3 in amino acids: CASSSGNQPQHF. The CDR3 DNA follows: TGTGCCAGCAGTTCGGGGAATCAGCCCCAGCATTTT.

The CDR3 spells CASSLISGRDYGYTF. CDR3 DNA: TGTGCCAGCAGTTTGATTTCGGGCAGGGACTATGGCTACACCTTC. The chain links TRBV28 to TRBJ1-2, with D possibly being TRBD1 (5 bases). This CDR3 is built from 15 residues. V was clipped by 3 bases and J by 3 bases, with 14 bases between them. The germline CDR1 and CDR2 sequences are MDHEN and SYDVKM.

The J gene is TRBJ2-1, the V gene TRBV19, with a possible D match to TRBD2 (6 bases). The germline CDR1 and CDR2 sequences are LNHDA and SQIVND (reference sequence). The CDR3 length is 16 residues. Trimming stripped 3 bases from V and 1 base from J, with 13 bases between. The CDR3 reads CASSIAGRNSYNEQFF. The CDR3 DNA reads TGTGCCAGTAGTATCGCGGGGAGGAATTCCTACAATGAGCAGTTCTTC.

The rearrangement uses TRBV7-9 and TRBJ1-5; D not certain. Trimming removed 5 bases at V and 0 bases at J, with 5 bases between. The CDR3 covers 13 residues. Per germline, CDR1 SEHNR and CDR2 FQNEAQ (reference sequence). Here the CDR3 reads CASSRYSNQPQHF. CDR3 DNA sequence: TGTGCCAGCAGCCGGTATAGCAATCAGCCCCAGCATTTT.

The chain combines TRBV28 with TRBJ2-7; 9 bases match TRBD1. The CDR3 has 15 amino acids. Germline V CDR1 and CDR2: MDHEN, SYDVKM. The J segment lost 5 bases and the V segment lost 5 bases, leaving 10 bases of the junction unmatched. CDR3 coding DNA: TGTGCCAGCAGTCCCGCCGGGACAGGGAGCAACGAGCAGTACTTC. As protein: CASSPAGTGSNEQYF.

This clone was seen a few times. This chain joins TRBV5-1 and TRBJ2-5; D may be TRBD2 (5 bases). V lost 0 bases, J lost 3 bases, and 12 bases lay in between. The length of the CDR3 is 15 residues. Germline V gives CDR1 SGHRS, CDR2 YFSETQ. The CDR3 spells CASSLEGSGEETQYF. In DNA, the CDR3 is TGCGCCAGCAGCTTGGAAGGGAGCGGAGAAGAGACCCAGTACTTC.

The chain has TRBV7-9 and TRBJ2-1, with 8 nucleotides matching TRBD2. The trim removed 5 bases at V and 9 bases at J, leaving 15 bases unmatched. CDR1 and CDR2 (germline): SEHNR, FQNEAQ (reference sequence). This CDR3 spans 16 amino acids. For the CDR3, the DNA is TGTGCCAGCAGCGCGACAGTGGCGCGGGGGGACATTGAGCAGTTCTTC. This codes for CASSATVARGDIEQFF.

The V gene is TRBV27, the J gene TRBJ1-2, with D possibly matching TRBD1 (6 bases). The germline V gene encodes CDR1 MNHEY and CDR2 SMNVEV (reference sequence). Trimming shortened V by 2 bases and J by 6 bases, and 13 bases separated the two germline ends. CDR3 size: 14 residues. The CDR3 DNA reads TGTGCCAGCAGTTTAGGGGGCCCCGGTCATGGCTACACCTTC. It codes for CASSLGGPGHGYTF.

This clone was observed a handful of times. The genes are TRBV28 and TRBJ1-5; 7 positions agree with TRBD1. Trimming cost V 6 bases and J 4 bases; bases outside gene matches: 6. The CDR3 sequence is 14 residues long. Germline lookup yields CDR1 MDHEN and CDR2 SYDVKM. CDR3: CASRPPGQNQPQHF. For the CDR3, the DNA is TGTGCCAGCAGGCCCCCGGGACAGAATCAGCCCCAGCATTTT.

The CDR3 DNA is TGTGCCATTGGACGACAGGGGAGGAAAAAACGGACCGGGGAGCTGTTTTTT. Translation: CAIGRQGRKKRTGELFF. The V and J genes are TRBV9 and TRBJ2-2; 8 bases line up with TRBD1. After removal of 9 bases from V and 5 bases from J, the junction contained 18 bases not matched to a gene. CDR1 and CDR2 (germline): SGDLS, YYNGEE. The CDR3 is 17 amino acids.

This clone was observed a handful of times. CDR3 in DNA: TGTGCCAGCAGGGACCTGGGACTAGCGGGAGCCCCCGATACGCAGTATTTT. Residues: CASRDLGLAGAPDTQYF. V gene TRBV4-2 combines with J gene TRBJ2-3, with 14 bases identical to TRBD2. The germline V gene encodes CDR1 LGHNA and CDR2 YNFKEQ. CDR3 length: 17 residues. Unmatched junction bases numbered 11, after V lost 6 bases and J lost 6 bases.

The genes are TRBV10-1 and TRBJ1-6; D is unclear. The germline V gene has CDR1 WNHNN and CDR2 SYGVQD (reference sequence). The CDR3 consists of 22 residues. V was trimmed by 8 bases and J by 0 bases, leaving 32 bases between them. CDR3 in DNA: TGCGCCAGCGGAAGCGTTTTATCTAAGCCTCTGCAGCTGTGCTCCTATAATTCACCCCTCCACTTT. Protein product: CASGSVLSKPLQLCSYNSPLHF.

The J gene is TRBJ2-6, the V gene TRBV5-1; tentative D call: TRBD1 (5 bases). The length of the CDR3 is 16 residues. The V gene's germline CDR1 is SGHRS and CDR2 YFSETQ. V was trimmed by 7 bases and J by 0 bases, leaving 14 bases between them. The CDR3 DNA sequence: TGCGCCAGCGGGGCGTCCGGACCCTCTGGGGCCAACGTCCTGACTTTC. Residues: CASGASGPSGANVLTF.

V usage is TRBV6-1 and J usage is TRBJ1-2, with 7 bases identical to TRBD1. There are 13 residues in the CDR3. Germline CDR1 reads MNHNS; CDR2 reads SASEGT. Trimming cost V 2 bases and J 6 bases; bases outside gene matches: 3. CDR3 region: CASSERGQHGYTF. The CDR3 DNA follows: TGTGCCAGCAGTGAAAGGGGACAGCATGGCTACACCTTC.